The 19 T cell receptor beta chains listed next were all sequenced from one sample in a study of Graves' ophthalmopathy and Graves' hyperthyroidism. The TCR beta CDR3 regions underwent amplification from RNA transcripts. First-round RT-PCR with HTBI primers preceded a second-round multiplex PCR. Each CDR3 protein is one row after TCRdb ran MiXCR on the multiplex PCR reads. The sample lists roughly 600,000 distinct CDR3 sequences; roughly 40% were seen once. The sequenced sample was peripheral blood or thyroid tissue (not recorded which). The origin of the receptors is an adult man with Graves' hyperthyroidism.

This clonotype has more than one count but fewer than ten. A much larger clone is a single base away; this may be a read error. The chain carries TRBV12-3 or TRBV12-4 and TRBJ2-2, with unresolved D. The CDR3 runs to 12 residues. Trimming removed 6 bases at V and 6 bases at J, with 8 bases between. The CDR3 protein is CASSYDPGELFF. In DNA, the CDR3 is TGTGCCAGCAGCTATGACCCCGGGGAGCTGTTTTTT.

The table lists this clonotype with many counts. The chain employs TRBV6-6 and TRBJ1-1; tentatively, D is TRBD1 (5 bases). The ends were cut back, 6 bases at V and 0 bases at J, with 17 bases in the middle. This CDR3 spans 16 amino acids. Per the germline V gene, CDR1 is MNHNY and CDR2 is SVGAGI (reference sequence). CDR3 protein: CASRVQGTGLNTEAFF. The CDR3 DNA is TGTGCCAGCAGGGTTCAGGGTACAGGTCTGAACACTGAAGCTTTCTTT.

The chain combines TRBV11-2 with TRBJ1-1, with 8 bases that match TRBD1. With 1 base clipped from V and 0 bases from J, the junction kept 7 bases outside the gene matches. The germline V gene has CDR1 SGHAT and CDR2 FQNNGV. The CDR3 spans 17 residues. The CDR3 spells CASSLGGQGVMNTEAFF. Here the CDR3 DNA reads TGTGCCAGCAGCTTAGGAGGACAGGGCGTCATGAACACTGAAGCTTTCTTT.

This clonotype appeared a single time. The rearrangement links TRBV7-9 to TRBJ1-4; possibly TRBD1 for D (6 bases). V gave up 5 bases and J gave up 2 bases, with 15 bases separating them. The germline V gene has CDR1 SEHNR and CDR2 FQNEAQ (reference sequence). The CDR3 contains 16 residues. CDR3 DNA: TGTGCCAGCAGCGTTGACTCAGGGGCGACTAATGAAAAACTGTTTTTT. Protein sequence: CASSVDSGATNEKLFF.

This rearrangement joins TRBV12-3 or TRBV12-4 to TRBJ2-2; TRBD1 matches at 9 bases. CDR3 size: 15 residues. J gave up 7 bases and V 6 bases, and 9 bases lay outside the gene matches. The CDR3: CASRPPGQGDGELFF. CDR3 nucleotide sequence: TGTGCCAGCAGGCCCCCGGGACAGGGTGACGGGGAGCTGTTTTTT.

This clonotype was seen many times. This chain's CDR3 is CASSPGQIQETQYF. CDR3 DNA sequence: TGTGCCAGCAGCCCAGGACAGATTCAAGAGACCCAGTACTTC. This rearrangement joins TRBV5-4 to TRBJ2-5, with D possibly TRBD1 on 6 matching bases. Per the germline V gene, CDR1 is SGHNT and CDR2 is YYREEE (reference sequence). This CDR3 spans 14 amino acids. Trimming removed 4 bases from V and 2 bases from J, with 12 bases in between.

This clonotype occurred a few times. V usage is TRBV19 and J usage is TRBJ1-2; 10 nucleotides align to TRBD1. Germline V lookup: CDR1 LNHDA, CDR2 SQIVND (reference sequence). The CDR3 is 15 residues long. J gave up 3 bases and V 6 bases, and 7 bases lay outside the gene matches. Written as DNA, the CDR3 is TGTGCCAGTAGGGTGACAGGGGGCGATCACTATGGCTACACCTTC. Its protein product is CASRVTGGDHYGYTF.

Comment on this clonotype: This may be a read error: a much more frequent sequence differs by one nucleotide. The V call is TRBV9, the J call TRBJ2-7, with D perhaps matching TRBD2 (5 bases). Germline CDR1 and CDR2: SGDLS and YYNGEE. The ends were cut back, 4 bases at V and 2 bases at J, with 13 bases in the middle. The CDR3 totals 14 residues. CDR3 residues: CASSLFGGPYEQYF. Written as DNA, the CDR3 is TGTGCCAGCAGCTTATTTGGCGGGCCCTACGAGCAGTACTTC.

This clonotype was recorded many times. The DNA of the CDR3 is TGTGCCACCAGTGATGAGGGTGGGGTCACCGGGGAGCTGTTTTTT. It specifies CATSDEGGVTGELFF. The V and J genes are TRBV24-1 and TRBJ2-2, with a possible D match to TRBD2 (5 bases). Germline CDR1 KGHDR, CDR2 SFDVKD. The V gene lost 3 bases and the J gene lost 4 bases, with 11 bases spanning the gap. CDR3 size: 15 residues.

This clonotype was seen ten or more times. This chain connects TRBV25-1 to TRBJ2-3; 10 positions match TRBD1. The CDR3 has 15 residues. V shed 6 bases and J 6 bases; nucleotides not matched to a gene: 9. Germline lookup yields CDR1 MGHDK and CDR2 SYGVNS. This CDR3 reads CASRGIDRGRDTQYF. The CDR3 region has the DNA TGTGCCAGCAGAGGGATAGACAGGGGGCGTGATACGCAGTATTTT.

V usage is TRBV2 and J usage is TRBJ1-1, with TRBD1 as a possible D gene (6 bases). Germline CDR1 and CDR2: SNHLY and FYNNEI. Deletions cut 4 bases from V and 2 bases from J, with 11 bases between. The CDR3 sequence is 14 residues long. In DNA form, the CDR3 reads TGTGCCAGCAGTGGGAGGGGGGATAACACTGAAGCTTTCTTT. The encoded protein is CASSGRGDNTEAFF. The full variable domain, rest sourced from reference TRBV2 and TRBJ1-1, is EPEVTQTPSHQVTQMGQEVILRCVPISNHLYFYWYRQILGQKVEFLVSFYNNEISEKSEIFDDQFSVERPDGSNFTLKIRSTKLEDSAMYFCASSGRGDNTEAFFGQGTRLTVV.

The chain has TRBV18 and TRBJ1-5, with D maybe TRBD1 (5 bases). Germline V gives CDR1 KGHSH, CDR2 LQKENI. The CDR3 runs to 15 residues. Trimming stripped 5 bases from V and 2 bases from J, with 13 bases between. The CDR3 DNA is TGTGCCAGCTCATCATACGGGACGCGCAATCAGCCCCAGCATTTT. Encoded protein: CASSSYGTRNQPQHF.

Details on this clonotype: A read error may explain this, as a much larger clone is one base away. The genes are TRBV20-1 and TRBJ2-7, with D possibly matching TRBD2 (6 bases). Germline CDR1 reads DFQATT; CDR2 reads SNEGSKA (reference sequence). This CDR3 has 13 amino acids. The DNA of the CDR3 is TGCAGTGCTGCCCGGGACTTCTCCTGCGAGCAGTACTTC. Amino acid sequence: CSAARDFSCEQYF.

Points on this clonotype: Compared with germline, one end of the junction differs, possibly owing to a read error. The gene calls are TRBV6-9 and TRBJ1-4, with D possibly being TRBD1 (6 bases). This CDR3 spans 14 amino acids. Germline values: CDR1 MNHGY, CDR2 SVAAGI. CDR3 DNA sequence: TGTGCCGGCAGTGAGGGGGTGATTACTGGGAAATTGTTTTTT. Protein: CAGSEGVITGKLFF.

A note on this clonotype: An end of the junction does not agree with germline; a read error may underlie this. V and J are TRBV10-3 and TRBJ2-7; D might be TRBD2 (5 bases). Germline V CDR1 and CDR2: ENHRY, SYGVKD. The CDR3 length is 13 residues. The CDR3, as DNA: TGTGCCAGCAGTACGAGGGCGGTCTACGAGCAGTACTTC. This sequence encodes CASSTRAVYEQYF.

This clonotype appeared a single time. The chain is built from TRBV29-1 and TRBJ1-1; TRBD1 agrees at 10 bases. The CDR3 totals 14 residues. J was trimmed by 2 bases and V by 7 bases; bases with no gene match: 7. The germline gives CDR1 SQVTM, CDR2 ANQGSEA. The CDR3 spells CSDRDRGTNTEAFF. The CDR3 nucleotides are TGCAGCGACCGGGACAGGGGCACTAACACTGAAGCTTTCTTT.

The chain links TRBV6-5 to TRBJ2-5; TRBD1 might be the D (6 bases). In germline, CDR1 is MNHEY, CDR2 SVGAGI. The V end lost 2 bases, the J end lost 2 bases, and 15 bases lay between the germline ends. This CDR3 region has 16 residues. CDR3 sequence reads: CASSYGLGGTQETQYF. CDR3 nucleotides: TGTGCCAGCAGTTACGGGTTAGGGGGAACTCAAGAGACCCAGTACTTC.

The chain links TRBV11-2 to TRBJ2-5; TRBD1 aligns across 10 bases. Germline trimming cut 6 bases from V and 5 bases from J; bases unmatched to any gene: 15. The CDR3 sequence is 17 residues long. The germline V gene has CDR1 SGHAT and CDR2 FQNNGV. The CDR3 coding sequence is TGTGCCAGCAGTTACTTCGGCGACAGGGGGCTCGTGGAGACCCAGTACTTC. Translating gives CASSYFGDRGLVETQYF.

CDR3 nucleotides: TGCAGCGTTGTAAGATGGCGTGATGAAGCTTTCTTT. It yields the protein CSVVRWRDEAFF. V gene TRBV29-1 combines with J gene TRBJ1-1; D gene uncertain. Trimming stripped 4 bases from V and 7 bases from J, with 13 bases between. CDR1 is SQVTM, CDR2 ANQGSEA, per germline. The CDR3 sequence is 12 residues long.